One and the same sample provided the 19 T cell receptor beta chains below, sequenced in a study of CD8 T cells in Susac syndrome. Random hexamers were used to reverse transcribe the RNA input (about 0.45 to 1 ug). MiXCR, applied by TCRdb to the immunoSEQ multiplex PCR reads, yields one record per CDR3 protein. The repertoire holds about 300,000 distinct CDR3 sequences, with about 88% as singletons. The material sequenced was CD8+ T cells from PBMCs. The receptor set was obtained from a human donor with multiple sclerosis.

The chain links TRBV5-1 to TRBJ2-1; 7 bases align to TRBD2. CDR1 SGHRS and CDR2 YFSETQ come from the germline V gene. V trimming: 0 bases; J trimming: 3 bases; junction bases outside the gene matches: 3. CDR3 length: 15 residues. CDR3 sequence: CASSLGLAFYNEQFF. CDR3 in DNA: TGCGCCAGCAGCTTGGGACTAGCCTTCTACAATGAGCAGTTCTTC.

The rearrangement links TRBV5-1 to TRBJ2-7; 7 nucleotides line up with TRBD1. With 4 bases clipped from V and 2 bases from J, the junction kept 3 bases outside the gene matches. CDR1 SGHRS and CDR2 YFSETQ come from the germline V gene. The CDR3 extends over 13 amino acids. DNA of the CDR3: TGCGCCAGCAGCGCCGGGACAGCCTACGAGCAGTACTTC. The encoded protein is CASSAGTAYEQYF.

V and J are TRBV19 and TRBJ2-1; the D gene is possibly TRBD2 (5 bases). Per the germline V gene, CDR1 is LNHDA and CDR2 is SQIVND (reference sequence). Trimming shortened V by 3 bases and J by 2 bases, and 11 bases separated the two germline ends. The CDR3 has 15 amino acids. The chain's CDR3 is CASSISGVTYNEQFF. Written as DNA, the CDR3 is TGTGCCAGTAGTATCTCCGGGGTAACCTACAATGAGCAGTTCTTC.

This clonotype was seen a single time. This chain links TRBV7-9 with TRBJ1-6, with 9 bases aligning to TRBD1. Per the germline V gene, CDR1 is SEHNR and CDR2 is FQNEAQ (reference sequence). V lost 7 bases, J lost 10 bases, and 8 bases stayed unmatched. The CDR3 covers 14 residues. The DNA for the CDR3 is TGTGCCAGCATCGCCGGGACAGGGAAATCACCCCTCCACTTT. This sequence encodes CASIAGTGKSPLHF. Together with reference TRBV7-9 and TRBJ1-6, the CDR3 gives the full variable domain: DTGVSQNPRHKITKRGQNVTFRCDPISEHNRLYWYRQTLGQGPEFLTYFQNEAQLEKSRLLSDRFSAERPKGSFSTLEIQRTEQGDSAMYLCASIAGTGKSPLHFGNGTRLTVT.

This sequence joins TRBV12-3 or TRBV12-4 and TRBJ2-3, with D perhaps matching TRBD1 or TRBD2 (5 bases each). The V gene lost 4 bases and the J gene lost 3 bases, with 8 bases spanning the gap. The CDR3 length is 13 residues. The CDR3 DNA sequence: TGTGCCAGCAGTTGGGGGAGTACAGATACGCAGTATTTT. Protein sequence: CASSWGSTDTQYF.

The chain couples TRBV7-9 to TRBJ2-1, with 13 bases fitting TRBD2. This CDR3 is 15 amino acids long. Germline values: CDR1 SEHNR, CDR2 FQNEAQ (reference sequence). V dropped 6 bases and J dropped 5; count of bases not matched to a gene: 4. CDR3 in DNA: TGTGCCAGCAGTCCTACTAGCGGGAGGGACAATGAGCAGTTCTTC. The encoded protein is CASSPTSGRDNEQFF.

The V and J genes are TRBV7-9 and TRBJ2-3; 9 positions agree with TRBD2. J lost 7 bases, V lost 5 bases, and 10 bases had no gene match. CDR3 length: 15 amino acids. Per germline, CDR1 SEHNR and CDR2 FQNEAQ (reference sequence). The CDR3 DNA is TGTGCCAGCAGCCCTGGGGCGGGAGGGCCCTATACGCAGTATTTT. Translating it yields CASSPGAGGPYTQYF. Looking up the rest from reference TRBV7-9 and TRBJ2-3 gives the full variable domain: DTGVSQNPRHKITKRGQNVTFRCDPISEHNRLYWYRQTLGQGPEFLTYFQNEAQLEKSRLLSDRFSAERPKGSFSTLEIQRTEQGDSAMYLCASSPGAGGPYTQYFGPGTRLTVL.

V is TRBV20-1 and J is TRBJ2-3, with 13 bases matching TRBD2. The V and J ends lost 6 bases and 0 bases, in that order; junction bases with no gene match: 9. The CDR3 runs to 17 residues. Germline CDR1 reads DFQATT; CDR2 reads SNEGSKA (reference sequence). This chain's CDR3 is CSAHGLAGVLSTDTQYF. The CDR3 DNA is TGCAGTGCCCATGGACTAGCGGGAGTACTCAGCACAGATACGCAGTATTTT.

The chain links TRBV7-3 to TRBJ2-1; tentative D call: TRBD2 (6 bases). Germline values: CDR1 SGHTA, CDR2 FQGTGA. CDR3 length: 15 amino acids. Trimming took off 5 bases at V and 2 bases at J, with 13 bases between the two ends. CDR3 in amino acids: CASSRIRGTYNEQFF. The CDR3 region has the DNA TGTGCCAGCAGCCGGATACGGGGGACCTACAATGAGCAGTTCTTC.

The V and J genes are TRBV28 and TRBJ2-7; D possibly matches TRBD1 or TRBD2 (6 bases each). The V end was cut by 1 base, the J end by 6 bases, with 13 bases between. The germline gives CDR1 MDHEN, CDR2 SYDVKM. The CDR3 covers 14 residues. Here the CDR3 reads CASSLLGGFGEQYF. The DNA for the CDR3 is TGTGCCAGCAGTTTATTGGGGGGCTTCGGCGAGCAGTACTTC.

The chain joins TRBV5-6 to TRBJ1-1; no clear D. Germline assignment: CDR1 SGHDT and CDR2 YYEEEE. V was clipped by 1 base and J by 0 bases, with 7 bases between them. This CDR3 spans 14 amino acids. The CDR3 region is CASSLWALNTEAFF. Written as DNA, the CDR3 is TGTGCCAGCAGCTTGTGGGCACTGAACACTGAAGCTTTCTTT. The entire variable domain, with the rest obtained from reference TRBV5-6 and TRBJ1-1, is as follows: DAGVTQSPTHLIKTRGQQVTLRCSPKSGHDTVSWYQQALGQGPQFIFQYYEEEERQRGNFPDRFSGHQFPNYSSELNVNALLLGDSALYLCASSLWALNTEAFFGQGTRLTVV.

The chain links TRBV14 to TRBJ1-4; D not resolved. The CDR3 is 12 residues long. With 6 bases removed from V and 8 bases from J, the gap between germline ends came to 10 bases. CDR1 is SGHDN and CDR2 is FVKESK in the germline V gene. The CDR3 is CASSRRREKLFF. The CDR3 DNA reads as TGTGCCAGCAGTCGTAGGAGGGAAAAACTGTTTTTT. The complete variable domain, with remaining parts taken from reference TRBV14 and TRBJ1-4, reads EAGVTQFPSHSVIEKGQTVTLRCDPISGHDNLYWYRRVMGKEIKFLLHFVKESKQDESGMPNNRFLAERTGGTYSTLKVQPAELEDSGVYFCASSRRREKLFFGSGTQLSVL.

J is TRBJ2-7 and V is TRBV19; D may be TRBD1 (6 bases). The V end was cut by 5 bases, the J end by 4 bases, with 12 bases between. The CDR3 length is 13 residues. Germline V gives CDR1 LNHDA, CDR2 SQIVND (reference sequence). The CDR3 is CASSPRDKYEQYF. For the CDR3, the DNA is TGTGCCAGTAGTCCTCGGGACAAATACGAGCAGTACTTC.

J is TRBJ2-5 and V is TRBV2; a possible D gene is TRBD1 (7 bases). The length of the CDR3 is 14 residues. Trimming left V 5 bases short and J 4 bases short, with 14 bases between. Germline-derived CDR1 and CDR2 are SNHLY and FYNNEI. CDR3 nucleotides: TGTGCCAGCAGTCCGGACAGGAGGGGAGAGACCCAGTACTTC. Its translation is CASSPDRRGETQYF.

This rearrangement joins TRBV27 to TRBJ2-7; D tentatively fits TRBD1 or TRBD2 (5 bases each). Per germline, CDR1 MNHEY and CDR2 SMNVEV (reference sequence). Trimming took 4 bases from V and 10 from J, leaving 11 bases between them. There are 11 residues in the CDR3. In DNA, the CDR3 is TGTGCCAGCAGTTCCGGCCGGGACCAGTACTTC. Encoded protein: CASSSGRDQYF.

The rearrangement links TRBV27 to TRBJ1-1, with D unresolved. The CDR3 totals 14 residues. V gave up 5 bases and J gave up 0 bases, with 10 bases separating them. The germline V gene encodes CDR1 MNHEY and CDR2 SMNVEV (reference sequence). Here the CDR3 reads CASSADPLNTEAFF. The CDR3 coding sequence is TGTGCCAGCAGTGCGGACCCACTGAACACTGAAGCTTTCTTT.

The chain employs TRBV7-9 and TRBJ2-7; 7 nucleotides line up with TRBD2. The junction had 10 bases not matched to a gene; V was cut back by 5 bases and J by 0 bases. This CDR3 comprises 16 residues. Germline values: CDR1 SEHNR, CDR2 FQNEAQ (reference sequence). In DNA, the CDR3 is TGTGCCAGCAGCCCTAGTGCGGGAGTCCCCTCCTACGAGCAGTACTTC. Encoded protein: CASSPSAGVPSYEQYF.

The V gene is TRBV29-1, the J gene TRBJ2-3; possibly TRBD2 for D (7 bases). Per germline, CDR1 SQVTM and CDR2 ANQGSEA. This CDR3 is built from 16 residues. The ends were cut back, 8 bases at V and 4 bases at J, with 25 bases in the middle. This CDR3 is CSIRGAEYSYPDTQYF. CDR3 in DNA: TGCAGCATCCGGGGGGCCGAGTATAGTTATCCAGATACGCAGTATTTT.

A single count supports this clonotype. The chain employs TRBV4-1 and TRBJ2-7; TRBD2 matches at 9 bases. The germline CDR1 and CDR2 sequences are MGHRA and YSYEKL. V lost 0 bases and J lost 2; bases outside the gene matches: 5. This CDR3 is built from 16 residues. The CDR3 reads CASSQDMAGGAYEQYF. CDR3 sequence (DNA): TGCGCCAGCAGCCAAGATATGGCGGGAGGGGCCTACGAGCAGTACTTC.